The source of this T cell receptor (beta chain) is a study of blood T cell repertoires in COVID-19. Study as a whole: COVID-19 samples, acute and convalescent, were from the United States, Italy and Spain. PBMCs, B-cell-depleted T cells, or T cells were the source of the cDNA or gDNA that made up the material.

J lost 6 bases, V lost 6 bases, and 7 bases had no gene match. There are 14 residues in the CDR3. Germline V gene data show CDR1 as MNHEY and CDR2 as SVGAGI. Seattle enrolled patients during active infection and tracked them longitudinally. In the authors' methods: Cell counts per sample came from amplifying reference gene primers. TCRdb's table, derived via immunoSEQ multiplex PCR, lists solely in-frame clones and lacks some. The V and J calls and clone size are taken from that table; D and trimming were inferred from the DNA. The sample shows approximately 240,000 clones, more than 80% of them seen only once.

The chain joins TRBV6-5 to TRBJ2-1; TRBD1 agrees at 8 bases. The specimen was peripheral blood. The sequence derives from a woman between 25 and 40 years old with COVID-19, enrolled during active disease. The CDR3 is CASRETGVFNEQFF. The DNA for the CDR3 is TGTGCCAGCAGGGAGACAGGGGTATTCAATGAGCAGTTCTTC.